These 15 T cell receptor beta chains were all obtained from the same sample, sequenced in a study of spatial heterogeneity in lung cancer. TCRdb used MiXCR to reprocess the 5' RACE reads, holding one entry per CDR3 protein. Of around 30,000 distinct CDR3 sequences detected, approximately 5.6% appear once; the ten largest clones hold 20% to 25%. As for time point: blood at routine non-recurrence follow-up after resection. TCRs were sequenced from unsorted whole RNA of tumor, nontumor lung or PBMC. The starting material was PBMCs, obtained at follow-up. The receptor set was obtained from a male donor with early-stage non-small cell lung cancer.

The chain links TRBV6-5 to TRBJ2-7; possible D gene TRBD2, 7 bases. The CDR3 runs to 15 residues. Germline CDR1 reads MNHEY; CDR2 reads SVGAGI. V lost 2 bases, J lost 3 bases, and 14 bases lay in between. The CDR3 loop is CASSYRRGRDYEQYF. CDR3 DNA: TGTGCCAGCAGTTACAGGCGGGGGCGCGACTACGAGCAGTACTTC.

This clonotype was observed at least ten times. The CDR3 bases are TGTGCCAGCAGCTCGGGACTAGCGGGGGCAGAGACCCAGTACTTC. It specifies CASSSGLAGAETQYF. V is TRBV7-9 and J is TRBJ2-5, with 14 bases identical to TRBD2. Germline lookup yields CDR1 SEHNR and CDR2 FQNEAQ (reference sequence). Unmatched junction bases numbered 2, after V lost 4 bases and J lost 4 bases. This CDR3 spans 15 amino acids.

This clonotype occurred many times. The chain recombines TRBV20-1 with TRBJ2-7, with D uncertain. V was clipped by 0 bases and J by 5 bases, with 8 bases between them. Germline V gene lookup returns CDR1 DFQATT and CDR2 SNEGSKA (reference sequence). This CDR3 region has 12 residues. The CDR3 loop is CSARDPNHEQYV. The CDR3 DNA sequence: TGCAGTGCTAGAGATCCTAACCACGAGCAGTACGTC.

This clonotype was seen at least ten times. The V gene is TRBV11-2, the J gene TRBJ2-1; 9 nucleotides align to TRBD2. The CDR3 is 16 residues long. CDR1 is SGHAT and CDR2 is FQNNGV in the germline V gene. After removal of 6 bases from V and 6 bases from J, the junction contained 12 bases not matched to a gene. The CDR3 sequence is CASSNRPSGIGNEQFF. The DNA of the CDR3 is TGTGCCAGCAGTAACCGGCCTAGCGGGATAGGCAATGAGCAGTTCTTC.

This clonotype was seen ten or more times. This chain uses TRBV2 with TRBJ1-2; D gene unclear. The CDR3 is made up of 14 amino acids. Germline CDR1 SNHLY, CDR2 FYNNEI. V gave up 2 bases and J gave up 5 bases, with 12 bases separating them. CDR3 in amino acids: CASSEFLAGYGYTF. DNA for the CDR3: TGTGCCAGCAGTGAATTCTTAGCAGGTTATGGCTACACCTTC.

This clonotype was counted at least ten times. The chain is built from TRBV7-3 and TRBJ2-1, with D maybe TRBD2 (6 bases). Trimming pared 2 bases from V and 4 bases from J, leaving 9 bases between. The CDR3 consists of 14 residues. CDR1 SGHTA and CDR2 FQGTGA come from the germline V gene. The CDR3 DNA reads TGTGCCAGCAGCTTAGCGGGGACTTACAATGAGCAGTTCTTC. This gives the protein CASSLAGTYNEQFF.

Ten or more counts support this clonotype. This chain connects TRBV7-2 to TRBJ2-4, with 7 bases matching TRBD1. Looked up from germline, CDR1 is SGHTA and CDR2 is FQGNSA. Unmatched junction bases numbered 13, after V lost 4 bases and J lost 4 bases. This CDR3 has 17 amino acids. The CDR3 bases are TGTGCCAGCAGCTGGACCGGGACAGCACACGGAAAAAACATTCAGTACTTC. This encodes CASSWTGTAHGKNIQYF.

This clonotype was detected ten times or more. The J gene is TRBJ2-3, the V gene TRBV4-3; the D is unclear. Germline CDR1 reads LGHNA; CDR2 reads YSLEER. V lost 1 base to trimming and J lost 0 bases, with 8 bases between them. The CDR3 loop spans 15 amino acids. CDR3 in amino acids: CASSQGSSSTDTQYF. The CDR3 bases are TGCGCCAGCAGCCAAGGGAGCTCGAGCACAGATACGCAGTATTTT.

This clonotype was seen at least ten times. The rearrangement joins TRBV6-2 or TRBV6-3 to TRBJ2-6; D is perhaps TRBD2 (6 bases). This CDR3 is built from 16 residues. The germline gives CDR1 MNHEY, CDR2 SVGEGT. Trimming left V 7 bases short and J 0 bases short, with 13 bases between. CDR3 loop: CASTGGASSGANVLTF. The CDR3 DNA reads as TGTGCCAGCACCGGCGGGGCAAGCTCTGGGGCCAACGTCCTGACTTTC.

The chain carries TRBV6-6 and TRBJ1-1; D may be TRBD1 (5 bases). The V end lost 6 bases, the J end lost 2 bases, and 13 bases lay between the germline ends. From germline, CDR1 is MNHNY and CDR2 SVGAGI (reference sequence). This CDR3 has 14 residues. CDR3 residues: CASSRRTTNTEAFF. The CDR3 DNA reads TGTGCCAGCAGCCGAAGGACAACCAACACTGAAGCTTTCTTT.

This clonotype was seen repeatedly, ten times or more. The chain has TRBV15 and TRBJ2-1; no firm D call. Per germline, CDR1 LNHNV and CDR2 YYDKDF (reference sequence). Trimming removed 4 bases from V and 8 bases from J, with 9 bases in between. CDR3 length equals 12 residues. The CDR3 loop is CATSTSNDEQFF. CDR3 sequence (DNA): TGTGCCACCAGCACGAGTAACGATGAGCAGTTCTTC.

The chain joins TRBV12-5 to TRBJ1-5, with D possibly matching TRBD1 (5 bases). The CDR3 runs to 13 residues. V lost 2 bases, J lost 7 bases, and 9 bases lay in between. CDR1 and CDR2 (germline): LGHNT, FRNRAP. The chain's CDR3 is CASGLRGAQPQHF. The CDR3 DNA sequence: TGTGCTAGTGGTTTGAGAGGGGCGCAGCCCCAGCATTTT.

There are a few counts of this clonotype. The chain recombines TRBV6-2 or TRBV6-3 with TRBJ2-1; the match to TRBD1 covers 10 bases. The CDR3 is 15 amino acids. The germline V gene has CDR1 MNHEY and CDR2 SVGEGT. V trimming: 6 bases; J trimming: 8 bases; junction bases outside the gene matches: 10. The CDR3 nucleotides read TGTGCCAGCAGGCCCACCGGGACAGGGGACGATGAGCAGTTCTTC. Protein product: CASRPTGTGDDEQFF.

This clonotype has a count of ten or more. The chain combines TRBV7-9 with TRBJ2-1, with 14 bases identical to TRBD2. The CDR3 totals 15 residues. Germline lookup yields CDR1 SEHNR and CDR2 FQNEAQ (reference sequence). J lost 7 bases, V lost 5 bases, and 4 bases had no gene match. Written as DNA, the CDR3 is TGTGCCAGCAGCCTGACTAGCGGGAGGGAAAATGAGCAGTTCTTC. Its protein product is CASSLTSGRENEQFF.

There are many counts of this clonotype. V and J are TRBV19 and TRBJ2-4; 8 bases line up with TRBD1. CDR1 LNHDA and CDR2 SQIVND come from the germline V gene (reference sequence). With V trimmed by 5 bases and J by 8 bases, 8 bases remained unmatched. The CDR3 sequence is 14 residues long. The CDR3 DNA sequence: TGTGCCAGTAGTCTAAGACAGGGGTTGGACATTCAGTACTTC. This sequence encodes CASSLRQGLDIQYF.